A selection of T cell receptor beta chains follows, all from one sample in a study of cytomegalovirus exposure and HLA in healthy donors. Sequencing was performed with immunoSEQ multiplex PCR; in TCRdb, only in-frame clones are kept and a portion is missing. The sample lists some 65,000 clones, less than 70% seen once, with around 2.8% in the top ten. The sequencing input was PBMCs. The receptors originated from a man aged 25-40 years in good health and CMV-seronegative. CDR3s include the opening cysteine and the closing phenylalanine or tryptophan. A D gene is named only where the DNA matches it firmly. Some rows have no size entry. The others give once, few or many, or a class for an expanded clone.

j_call clone_size v_call d_call cdr3_nt cdr3_aa
TRBJ1-1 - TRBV28 - TGTGCCAGCAGTACCCCCGGGGTACTAAACACTGAAGCTTTCTTT CASSTPGVLNTEAFF
TRBJ1-4 few TRBV5-1 TRBD1 TGCGCCAGCAGCCGGGACAGTGATGAAAAACTGTTTTTT CASSRDSDEKLFF
TRBJ2-5 - TRBV4-1 - TGCGCCAGCAGCCAAGTCCCCGGACTCGGCCTGGGAGAGACCCAGTACTTC CASSQVPGLGLGETQYF
TRBJ2-5 few TRBV6-1 - TGTGCCAGCACTCACGGCGGCCAAGAGACCCAGTACTTC CASTHGGQETQYF
TRBJ2-7 - TRBV5-8 - TGTGCCAGCAGCTTGGGAGGTTTGGAGACCTACGAGCAGTACTTC CASSLGGLETYEQYF
TRBJ2-7 few TRBV6-5 TRBD1 TGTGCCAGCGGACGGGACAGGGCGGGCGAGCAGTACTTC CASGRDRAGEQYF
TRBJ1-3 - TRBV7-6 - TGTGCCAGCAGTCCACAGAGCTCTGGAAACACCATATATTTT CASSPQSSGNTIYF
TRBJ2-1 few TRBV5-1 - TGCGCCAGCAGCTTGGAAGCCCGCGGGTCCTACAATGAGCAGTTCTTC CASSLEARGSYNEQFF
TRBJ2-7 few TRBV5-4 TRBD1 TGTGCCAGCAGCTTTGGACAGGGGTGGGAGCAGTACTTC CASSFGQGWEQYF
TRBJ1-5 - TRBV27 - TGTGCCAGCAGTATCCAATATTCTGCGGGTCAGCCCCAGCATTTT CASSIQYSAGQPQHF
TRBJ2-7 once TRBV7-9 - TGTGCCAGCAAGGCCGCAGGAGGCTACGAGCAGTACTTC CASKAAGGYEQYF
TRBJ2-3 few TRBV30 TRBD2 TGTGCCTGGAGGGGACTAGCGGGGGTCGGGCGCACAGATACGCAGTATTTT CAWRGLAGVGRTDTQYF
TRBJ2-7 - TRBV7-9 - TGTGCCAGCAGCTTAGGATCGGGTTTCGAGCAGTACTTC CASSLGSGFEQYF
TRBJ2-5 - TRBV7-2 TRBD2 TGTGCCAGCAGCTTATCAGCGGGGGGTGACGGGGAGACCCAGTACTTC CASSLSAGGDGETQYF
TRBJ1-4 - TRBV4-1 - TGCGCCAGCAGCCAAGCCTCGGGGGGCAATAATGAAAAACTGTTTTTT CASSQASGGNNEKLFF
TRBJ1-4 - TRBV14 - TGTGCCAGCAGCCGCACGGGGGGGGTCAATGAAAAACTGTTTTTT CASSRTGGVNEKLFF
TRBJ1-6 - TRBV28 - TGTGCTCTCTCTACAGAAGGCTTTGGATCACCCCTCCACTTT CALSTEGFGSPLHF
TRBJ2-2 - TRBV5-1 TRBD2 TGCGCCAGCAGGGGGGGGTCCAGGGTGAACACCGGGGAGCTGTTTTTT CASRGGSRVNTGELFF
TRBJ2-1 - TRBV6-5 - TGTGCCAGCAGTTCCGAAACAGGGTCGGATGAGCAGTTCTTC CASSSETGSDEQFF
TRBJ2-7 - TRBV5-1 TRBD1 TGCGCCAGCAGCCCGCAGGGGGTTTACGAGCAGTACTTC CASSPQGVYEQYF
TRBJ1-4 - TRBV7-2 TRBD1 TGTGCCAGCAGCTCCGGGACAGGGGATAATGAAAAACTGTTTTTT CASSSGTGDNEKLFF
TRBJ1-2 once TRBV29-1 TRBD1 TGCAGCTCCCGGGACAGAGAAAACTATGGCTACACCTTC CSSRDRENYGYTF
TRBJ2-1 - TRBV7-3 - TGTGCCAGCAGCAACGACCCCGGCGGTGAGCAGTTCTTC CASSNDPGGEQFF
TRBJ1-6 once TRBV5-1 TRBD1 TGCGCCAGCAGCAAGGACAGGGGATTTAATTCACCCCTCCACTTT CASSKDRGFNSPLHF
TRBJ1-6 - TRBV2 - TGTGCCAGCAGTGTCACAGCTTATAATTCACCCCTCCACTTT CASSVTAYNSPLHF
TRBJ2-2 - TRBV10-3 - TGTGCCACCTTGACACTGAACACCGGGGAGCTGTTTTTT CATLTLNTGELFF
TRBJ2-5 - TRBV7-7 TRBD2 TGTGCCAGCAGCTTAGGTGGCGGGGGGGCCTGGGAGACCCAGTACTTC CASSLGGGGAWETQYF
TRBJ1-1 few TRBV6-5 - TGTGCCAGCAGTGGACAGAGGAACACTGAAGCTTTCTTT CASSGQRNTEAFF
TRBJ1-4 - TRBV29-1 TRBD1 TGCAGCGTGGCAGGACAGGGGGCGCGTGGTTTTGGTGAAAAACTGTTTTTT CSVAGQGARGFGEKLFF
TRBJ1-5 - TRBV6-5 - TGTGCCAGCAGTTGGGCCCGGGGATCTAATCAGCCCCAGCATTTT CASSWARGSNQPQHF
TRBJ2-1 few TRBV5-4 - TGTGCCAGCAGCTTGGGTCTTGACAATGAGCAGTTCTTC CASSLGLDNEQFF
TRBJ2-7 - TRBV6-5 TRBD1 TGTGCCAGCAGTTACAAGGGGGCGAACCCCTACGAGCAGTACTTC CASSYKGANPYEQYF
TRBJ2-5 - TRBV6-5 - TGTGCCAGCAGTCCTTTATACTCCCAGGTCGGGACCCAGTACTTC CASSPLYSQVGTQYF
TRBJ2-7 - TRBV7-9 TRBD1 TGTGCCAGCAGCTTAGACAGGGGGAACTACGAGCAGTACTTC CASSLDRGNYEQYF
TRBJ1-2 - TRBV6-5 TRBD1 TGTGCCAGCAGGGGGACAGCCAACTATGGCTACACCTTC CASRGTANYGYTF
TRBJ2-7 - TRBV30 TRBD2 TGTGCCTGGGGTCGGACTAGCGGATACGAGCAGTACTTC CAWGRTSGYEQYF
TRBJ1-5 few TRBV18 TRBD1 TGTGCCAGCTCATCACAGGGGTCAGATCAGCCCCAGCATTTT CASSSQGSDQPQHF
TRBJ2-3 few TRBV7-9 TRBD2 TGTGCCAGCAGCCCTAGCGGGGGGATCACAGATACGCAGTATTTT CASSPSGGITDTQYF
TRBJ1-1 few TRBV19 - TGTGCCAGTAGTATTCCACAGAACACTGAAGCTTTCTTT CASSIPQNTEAFF
TRBJ1-1 once TRBV6-1 - TGTGCCAGCAGTTGGGGCGGAGGGTCTGAAGCTTTCTTT CASSWGGGSEAFF
TRBJ2-3 - TRBV29-1 TRBD1 TGCAGCGCCGTCACCGGGACAGAAGTCATTACGCAGTATTTT CSAVTGTEVITQYF
TRBJ1-4 - TRBV4-1 - TGCGCCAGCAGCCAAAGTGGCAGGGGCAATGAAAAACTGTTTTTT CASSQSGRGNEKLFF
TRBJ1-2 - TRBV4-1 TRBD1 TGCGCCAGCAGCCAAGATCCGGGACAGGGGTGGGGTGGCTACACCTTC CASSQDPGQGWGGYTF
TRBJ2-3 - TRBV27 - TGTGCCAGCAGTGAGGCCGTAAAAGCAGATACGCAGTATTTT CASSEAVKADTQYF
TRBJ1-1 - TRBV11-2 - TGTGCCAGCAGCTTTTCGGGGGGTAACACTGAAGCTTTCTTT CASSFSGGNTEAFF
TRBJ1-1 - TRBV5-1 - TGCGCCAGCAGCCTCGAGCGCGGGGGGAACACTGAAGCTTTCTTT CASSLERGGNTEAFF
TRBJ2-7 - TRBV5-6 TRBD1 TGTGCCAGCAGCGCCCGACAGGGGGCGGGGGAGCAGTACTTC CASSARQGAGEQYF
TRBJ2-3 - TRBV7-2 TRBD2 TGTGCCAGCAGCTCCATGCCCGGACTAGCGGACGTCACAGATACGCAGTATTTT CASSSMPGLADVTDTQYF